Included here is one T cell receptor (beta chain) sequence, with context. These data belong to a study of blood T cell repertoires in COVID-19. There are 15 residues in the CDR3. Per germline, CDR1 LNHDA and CDR2 SQIVND (reference sequence). V shed 3 bases and J shed 9 bases, with 18 bases lying between them. Study processing details: Scientists estimated how many nucleated cells there were by amplifying reference gene primers. The table came from immunoSEQ multiplex PCR; TCRdb's copy has only in-frame clones and leaves some out. The D gene and trimming were derived from the DNA, and the V and J assignments and clone size from that table. The data hold about 160,000 clones, with roughly 84% observed a single time.

The chain recombines TRBV19 with TRBJ2-1; the D gene is possibly TRBD2 (7 bases). The clonotype comes from a woman at least 80 years old with active or convalescent COVID-19. Sequencing was carried out using peripheral blood. For the CDR3, the DNA is TGTGCCAGTAGTATCGGGGGCGGGAGAGGCTTTGAGCAGTTCTTC. Protein: CASSIGGGRGFEQFF.